Following are 19 T cell receptor beta chains from one sample sequenced in a study of T cell repertoires in cytomegalovirus infection. Each CDR3 protein is one row after TCRdb ran MiXCR on the reads. This sample has about 830,000 distinct CDR3 sequences, with around a third found just once. These receptors lack a known antigen. Source: cultured CD8+ T cells from PBMCs, taken from culture after CMV antigen stimulation. Every receptor here comes from a human donor in good health (CMV status not recorded). Some clones in this sample may be carry-over from other donors' samples.

This clonotype was picked up a small number of times. The chain links TRBV11-2 to TRBJ2-7; D unclear. V was shortened by 5 bases and J by 6 bases, with 11 bases between the two germline ends. This CDR3 spans 12 amino acids. Germline CDR1 is SGHAT and CDR2 is FQNNGV. CDR3 in amino acids: CASSQESIEQYV. Written as DNA, the CDR3 is TGTGCCAGCAGCCAAGAGTCCATCGAGCAGTACGTC.

A few counts support this clonotype. The chain couples TRBV7-9 to TRBJ1-2, with TRBD1 matching over 9 bases. The CDR3 extends over 14 amino acids. Germline CDR1 and CDR2: SEHNR and FQNEAQ (reference sequence). With V trimmed by 1 base and J by 7 bases, 4 bases remained unmatched. In nucleotides, the CDR3 is TGTGCCAGCAGCTTAGTGGGGACAGGGTTTGGCTACACCTTC. It yields the protein CASSLVGTGFGYTF.

Ten or more counts support this clonotype. V gene TRBV28 combines with J gene TRBJ2-1; tentative D call: TRBD1 (6 bases). CDR3 length equals 14 residues. Germline V gives CDR1 MDHEN, CDR2 SYDVKM. Trimming removed 5 bases at V and 8 bases at J, with 16 bases between. The CDR3 is CASSGQSPIDEQFF. As DNA, the CDR3 is TGTGCCAGCAGTGGACAGTCCCCTATCGATGAGCAGTTCTTC.

In regard to this clonotype: A much larger clone lies a single base off, so this may be a read error. The gene calls are TRBV7-6 and TRBJ1-1; no firm D call. CDR3 length: 13 residues. Germline lookup yields CDR1 SGHVS and CDR2 FNYEAQ. In DNA, the CDR3 is TGTGCTAGCAGCCCACGGTTTGGTACTAAAGCTTTCTTT. Protein: CASSPRFGTKAFF.

This chain joins TRBV7-6 and TRBJ1-2; D call uncertain. The CDR3 is 12 residues long. V lost 2 bases to trimming and J lost 4 bases, with 5 bases between them. CDR1 and CDR2 (germline): SGHVS, FNYEAQ. The CDR3 DNA sequence: TGTGCCAGCAGCTTAAGGCCCTATGGCTACACCTTC. Translating gives CASSLRPYGYTF.

This clonotype was seen many times. The chain has TRBV5-8 and TRBJ2-3; 10 bases are a match to TRBD1. V shed 2 bases and J 7 bases; nucleotides not matched to a gene: 10. This CDR3 is built from 16 residues. Germline values: CDR1 SGHTS, CDR2 YDEGEE. CDR3 bases: TGTGCCAGCAGCTTAAGCCGGGACAGGGGCCAGAATACGCAGTATTTT. Its translation is CASSLSRDRGQNTQYF.

V usage is TRBV6-2 or TRBV6-3 and J usage is TRBJ1-4; no clear D. Germline V gene data show CDR1 as MNHEY and CDR2 as SVGEGT. This CDR3 is 19 amino acids long. V lost 0 bases to trimming and J lost 7 bases, with 24 bases between them. CDR3 nucleotide sequence: TGTGCCAGCAGTTACTCGAGCGAACGGTACAAATTTTATGGTGAAAAACTGTTTTTT. It specifies CASSYSSERYKFYGEKLFF.

The V and J genes are TRBV4-1 and TRBJ2-3; the D is unclear. The germline V gene has CDR1 MGHRA and CDR2 YSYEKL. Trimming left V 1 base short and J 4 bases short, with 6 bases between. CDR3 length: 13 residues. CDR3 nucleotide sequence: TGCGCCAGCAGCCAAGGTCGGGCAGATACGCAGTATTTT. Protein product: CASSQGRADTQYF.

Many counts were recorded for this clonotype. This chain uses TRBV11-1 with TRBJ2-1; D is uncertain. The CDR3 consists of 16 residues. V was pared by 7 bases and J by 12 bases, with 28 bases between. Germline V gene lookup returns CDR1 SGHAT and CDR2 FQDESV (reference sequence). The CDR3 sequence is CASKPRRESDLVGQFF. The CDR3 DNA reads as TGTGCCAGCAAACCGAGAAGGGAATCCGACCTAGTTGGGCAGTTCTTC.

This clonotype was recorded a few times. The gene calls are TRBV6-6 and TRBJ1-2; D gene unclear. Between the trimmed V and J ends, which lost 5 bases and 2 bases, there was a span of 12 bases. This CDR3 has 14 amino acids. Germline V gene data show CDR1 as MNHNY and CDR2 as SVGAGI (reference sequence). The CDR3 sequence: CASSGLGGNYGYTF. The CDR3 region has the DNA TGTGCCAGCAGTGGGTTAGGAGGGAACTATGGCTACACCTTC.

This clonotype was seen repeatedly, ten times or more. The chain employs TRBV7-2 and TRBJ2-5; D possibly corresponds to TRBD1 (6 bases). Germline V CDR1 and CDR2: SGHTA, FQGNSA. V lost 6 bases, J lost 2 bases, and 16 bases lay in between. CDR3 length: 15 residues. CDR3 residues: CASRPTGNRQETQYF. CDR3 nucleotides: TGTGCCAGCAGACCCACAGGGAATAGACAAGAGACCCAGTACTTC.

The V and J genes are TRBV7-9 and TRBJ1-1; D gene ambiguous. The CDR3 totals 17 residues. The V end lost 6 bases, the J end lost 4 bases, and 24 bases lay between the germline ends. Germline V gives CDR1 SEHNR, CDR2 FQNEAQ (reference sequence). CDR3 nucleotides: TGTGCCAGCAGTCCACCTGGCAGGAAAGGGTTATCCACTGAAGCTTTCTTT. Its protein product is CASSPPGRKGLSTEAFF.

The CDR3 is CASSNTGGGTDTQYF. CDR3 DNA: TGTGCCAGCAGCAACACAGGGGGGGGTACAGATACGCAGTATTTT. The J gene is TRBJ2-3, the V gene TRBV11-2, with D perhaps matching TRBD1 (8 bases). The V gene lost 5 bases and the J gene lost 3 bases, with 15 bases spanning the gap. The CDR3 runs to 15 residues. CDR1 and CDR2 from the germline V gene are SGHAT and FQNNGV.

V and J are TRBV7-9 and TRBJ2-2, with D unresolved. The V end was cut by 8 bases, the J end by 3 bases, with 4 bases between. The CDR3 covers 11 residues. Per the germline V gene, CDR1 is SEHNR and CDR2 is FQNEAQ (reference sequence). DNA of the CDR3: TGTGCCAGCCCGTACACCGGGGAGCTGTTTTTT. This gives the protein CASPYTGELFF.

Comments on this clonotype: A much larger clone differs from this one at a single base, so this may be a read error. This chain joins TRBV7-6 and TRBJ2-7, with a weak D call TRBD1 (6 bases). The CDR3 contains 15 residues. Per the germline V gene, CDR1 is SGHVS and CDR2 is FNYEAQ. This CDR3 is CASSPRTDLSYERYF. CDR3 DNA sequence: TGTGCCAGCAGCCCGAGGACAGACCTTTCCTACGAGCGGTACTTC.

This clonotype occurred many times. This chain uses TRBV7-6 with TRBJ2-7; D unresolved. Germline V gene lookup returns CDR1 SGHVS and CDR2 FNYEAQ. The CDR3 is made up of 15 amino acids. The V and J ends lost 1 base and 3 bases respectively, with 13 bases between them. The CDR3 sequence: CASSLGNSPFYEQYV. CDR3 nucleotides: TGTGCCAGCAGCTTAGGAAACTCCCCATTCTACGAGCAGTACGTC.

This clonotype was counted a single time. The chain employs TRBV27 and TRBJ2-3, with D perhaps TRBD2 (7 bases). V lost 1 base to trimming and J lost 2 bases, with 13 bases between them. This CDR3 is built from 16 residues. Per germline, CDR1 MNHEY and CDR2 SMNVEV (reference sequence). The CDR3 reads CASSLYPRGATDTQYF. In DNA, the CDR3 is TGTGCCAGCAGTTTATACCCCCGGGGGGCCACAGATACGCAGTATTTT.

This clonotype was observed a few times. V usage is TRBV4-2 and J usage is TRBJ2-6; D remains unclear. Germline CDR1 reads LGHNA; CDR2 reads YNFKEQ. V was pared by 0 bases and J by 4 bases, with 19 bases between. The CDR3 loop spans 19 amino acids. The CDR3 protein is CASSQDPTWLSAGANVLTF. In DNA, the CDR3 is TGTGCCAGCAGCCAAGATCCGACATGGTTATCGGCCGGGGCCAACGTCCTGACTTTC.

This chain uses TRBV27 with TRBJ2-1; D gene ambiguous. Trimming shortened V by 0 bases and J by 10 bases, and 16 bases separated the two germline ends. The CDR3 spans 15 residues. Germline V gene sequence: CDR1 MNHEY, CDR2 SMNVEV (reference sequence). The CDR3 region has the DNA TGTGCCAGCAGTTTATCTAGTCGTCGAGTAGAGGAGCAGTTCTTC. It encodes CASSLSSRRVEEQFF.